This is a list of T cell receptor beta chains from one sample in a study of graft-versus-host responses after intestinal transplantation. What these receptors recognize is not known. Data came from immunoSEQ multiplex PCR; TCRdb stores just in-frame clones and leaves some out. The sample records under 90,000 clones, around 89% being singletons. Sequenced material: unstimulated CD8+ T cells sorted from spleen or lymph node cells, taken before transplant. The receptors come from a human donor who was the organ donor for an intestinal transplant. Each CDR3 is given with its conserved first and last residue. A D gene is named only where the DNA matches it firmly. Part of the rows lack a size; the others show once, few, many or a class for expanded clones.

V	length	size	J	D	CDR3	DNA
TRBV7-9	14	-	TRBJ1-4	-	CASSLVLRDEKLFF	TGTGCCAGCAGCTTAGTTCTTCGGGATGAAAAACTGTTTTTT
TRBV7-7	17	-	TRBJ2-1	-	CASSLEGQGISLNEQFF	TGTGCTAGCAGCTTAGAGGGTCAGGGGATATCCCTCAATGAGCAGTTCTTC
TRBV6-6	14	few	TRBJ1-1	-	CASSRVRGNTEAFF	TGTGCCAGCAGTCGCGTCCGGGGGAACACTGAAGCTTTCTTT
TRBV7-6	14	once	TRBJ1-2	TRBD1	CASSSPDRDDGYTF	TGTGCCAGCAGCTCTCCGGACAGGGATGACGGCTACACCTTC
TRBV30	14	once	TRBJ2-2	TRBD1	CAWSQGVSTGELFF	TGTGCCTGGAGCCAGGGGGTGAGCACCGGGGAGCTGTTTTTT
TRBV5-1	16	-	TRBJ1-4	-	CASSLGRRESNEKLFF	TGCGCCAGCAGCTTGGGCCGGAGAGAGAGTAATGAAAAACTGTTTTTT
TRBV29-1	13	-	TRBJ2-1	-	CSVEGHSHNEQFF	TGCAGCGTCGAGGGACACAGTCACAATGAGCAGTTCTTC
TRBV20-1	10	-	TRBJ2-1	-	CSLASHEQFF	TGCAGCCTAGCTTCCCATGAGCAGTTCTTC
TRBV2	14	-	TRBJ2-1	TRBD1	CASRVGQGGVEQFF	TGTGCCAGCAGGGTCGGACAGGGTGGGGTTGAGCAGTTCTTC
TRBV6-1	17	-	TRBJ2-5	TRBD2	CASSEGASGGAPETQYF	TGTGCCAGCAGCGAAGGGGCTAGCGGGGGGGCCCCGGAGACCCAGTACTTC
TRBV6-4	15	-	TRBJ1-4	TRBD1	CASSETGEGGEKLFF	TGTGCCAGCAGTGAGACAGGGGAAGGAGGAGAAAAACTGTTTTTT
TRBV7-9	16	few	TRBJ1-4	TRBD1	CASSLEGTGGMKKLFF	TGTGCCAGCAGCTTAGAGGGGACAGGGGGCATGAAAAAACTGTTTTTT
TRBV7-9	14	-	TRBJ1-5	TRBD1	CASSLGDSYQPQHF	TGTGCCAGCAGCTTAGGGGACAGTTATCAGCCCCAGCATTTT
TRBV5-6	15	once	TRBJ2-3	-	CASSLKPQGTDTQYF	TGTGCCAGCAGCTTGAAACCCCAGGGGACAGATACGCAGTATTTT
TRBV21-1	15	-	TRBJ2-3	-	CASSKLAGGPDTQYF	TGTGCCAGCAGCAAACTAGCGGGGGGGCCAGATACGCAGTATTTT
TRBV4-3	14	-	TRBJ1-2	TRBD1	CASSQGMTGYGYTF	TGCGCCAGCAGCCAAGGAATGACAGGGTACGGCTACACCTTC
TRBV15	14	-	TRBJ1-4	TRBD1	CATSMDRGNEKLFF	TGTGCCACCAGCATGGACAGGGGTAATGAAAAACTGTTTTTT
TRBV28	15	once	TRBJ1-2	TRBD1	CASSSRDRVYYGYTF	TGTGCCAGCAGTTCGAGGGACAGGGTATACTATGGCTACACCTTC
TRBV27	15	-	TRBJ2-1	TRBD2	CASSFPTSGGAFQFF	TGTGCCAGCAGTTTTCCGACTAGCGGGGGGGCTTTTCAGTTCTTC
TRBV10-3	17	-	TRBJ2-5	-	CAISESGSAGEGETQYF	TGTGCCATCAGTGAGTCCGGTTCCGCAGGGGAGGGAGAGACCCAGTACTTC
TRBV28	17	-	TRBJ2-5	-	CASSNHPGLWAQETQYF	TGTGCCAGCAGCAATCATCCAGGGCTATGGGCCCAAGAGACCCAGTACTTC
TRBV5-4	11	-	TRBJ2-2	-	CASSFLGELFF	TGTGCCAGCAGCTTCCTCGGGGAGCTGTTTTTT
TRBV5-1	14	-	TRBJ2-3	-	CASSFTGGTDTQYF	TGCGCCAGCAGCTTCACGGGGGGCACAGATACGCAGTATTTT
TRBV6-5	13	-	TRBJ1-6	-	CASSFAGWAPLHF	TGTGCCAGCAGTTTTGCGGGATGGGCACCCCTCCACTTT
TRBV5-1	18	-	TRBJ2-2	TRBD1	CASSFFPEDRGLAGELFF	TGCGCCAGCAGCTTTTTCCCGGAGGACAGGGGGCTCGCCGGGGAGCTGTTTTTT
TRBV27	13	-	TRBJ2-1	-	CASRQSPYNEQFF	TGTGCCAGCCGACAGAGTCCTTACAATGAGCAGTTCTTC
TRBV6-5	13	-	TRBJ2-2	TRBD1	CASSLQGARELFF	TGTGCCAGCAGTCTCCAGGGGGCGAGGGAGCTGTTTTTT
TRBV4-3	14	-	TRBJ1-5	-	CASSPDRWNQPQHF	TGCGCCAGCAGCCCCGACAGGTGGAACCAGCCCCAGCATTTT
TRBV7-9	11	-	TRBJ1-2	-	CASSNGGGYTF	TGTGCCAGCAGCAACGGGGGGGGCTACACCTTC
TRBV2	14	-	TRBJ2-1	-	CASSEARVRNEQFF	TGTGCCAGCAGTGAAGCTCGAGTTCGCAATGAGCAGTTCTTC
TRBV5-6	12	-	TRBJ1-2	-	CASSLLGALYTF	TGTGCCAGCAGCCTGCTTGGGGCCCTCTACACCTTC
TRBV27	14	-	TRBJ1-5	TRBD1	CASSLGQGGQPQHF	TGTGCCAGCAGTTTAGGACAGGGCGGACAGCCCCAGCATTTT
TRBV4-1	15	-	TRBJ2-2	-	CASSQVQGSAGELFF	TGCGCCAGCAGCCAAGTGCAGGGGTCCGCCGGGGAGCTGTTTTTT
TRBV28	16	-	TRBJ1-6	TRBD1	CASRLRQGSPNSPLHF	TGTGCCAGCAGACTCCGACAGGGTTCTCCGAATTCACCCCTCCACTTT
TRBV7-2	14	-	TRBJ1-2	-	CASSLVQDSPGYTF	TGTGCCAGCAGCTTAGTCCAGGACAGCCCTGGCTACACCTTC
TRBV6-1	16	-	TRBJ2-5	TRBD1	CASSEATGQGSETQYF	TGTGCCAGCAGTGAAGCTACGGGACAGGGGTCGGAGACCCAGTACTTC
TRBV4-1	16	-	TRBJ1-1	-	CASSRYEGDGNTEAFF	TGCGCCAGCAGCCGCTACGAGGGGGATGGGAACACTGAAGCTTTCTTT
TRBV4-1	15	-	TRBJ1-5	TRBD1	CASSHRQGQDQPQHF	TGCGCCAGCAGCCATCGACAGGGGCAGGATCAGCCCCAGCATTTT
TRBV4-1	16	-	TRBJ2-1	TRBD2	CASSQEAGGSYNEQFF	TGCGCCAGCAGCCAAGAAGCGGGGGGGTCCTACAATGAGCAGTTCTTC
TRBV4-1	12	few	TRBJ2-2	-	CASSPTAGELFF	TGCGCCAGCAGCCCGACAGCCGGGGAGCTGTTTTTT
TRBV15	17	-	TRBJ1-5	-	CATSRDRQQDSNQPQHF	TGTGCCACCAGCAGAGATCGACAGCAAGATAGCAATCAGCCCCAGCATTTT
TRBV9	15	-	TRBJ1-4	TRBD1	CASSPRTGGNEKLFF	TGTGCCAGCAGCCCCCGGACAGGGGGGAATGAAAAACTGTTTTTT
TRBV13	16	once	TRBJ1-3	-	CASSSLDSSSGNTIYF	TGTGCCAGCAGCTCCCTAGACAGCTCATCCGGAAACACCATATATTTT